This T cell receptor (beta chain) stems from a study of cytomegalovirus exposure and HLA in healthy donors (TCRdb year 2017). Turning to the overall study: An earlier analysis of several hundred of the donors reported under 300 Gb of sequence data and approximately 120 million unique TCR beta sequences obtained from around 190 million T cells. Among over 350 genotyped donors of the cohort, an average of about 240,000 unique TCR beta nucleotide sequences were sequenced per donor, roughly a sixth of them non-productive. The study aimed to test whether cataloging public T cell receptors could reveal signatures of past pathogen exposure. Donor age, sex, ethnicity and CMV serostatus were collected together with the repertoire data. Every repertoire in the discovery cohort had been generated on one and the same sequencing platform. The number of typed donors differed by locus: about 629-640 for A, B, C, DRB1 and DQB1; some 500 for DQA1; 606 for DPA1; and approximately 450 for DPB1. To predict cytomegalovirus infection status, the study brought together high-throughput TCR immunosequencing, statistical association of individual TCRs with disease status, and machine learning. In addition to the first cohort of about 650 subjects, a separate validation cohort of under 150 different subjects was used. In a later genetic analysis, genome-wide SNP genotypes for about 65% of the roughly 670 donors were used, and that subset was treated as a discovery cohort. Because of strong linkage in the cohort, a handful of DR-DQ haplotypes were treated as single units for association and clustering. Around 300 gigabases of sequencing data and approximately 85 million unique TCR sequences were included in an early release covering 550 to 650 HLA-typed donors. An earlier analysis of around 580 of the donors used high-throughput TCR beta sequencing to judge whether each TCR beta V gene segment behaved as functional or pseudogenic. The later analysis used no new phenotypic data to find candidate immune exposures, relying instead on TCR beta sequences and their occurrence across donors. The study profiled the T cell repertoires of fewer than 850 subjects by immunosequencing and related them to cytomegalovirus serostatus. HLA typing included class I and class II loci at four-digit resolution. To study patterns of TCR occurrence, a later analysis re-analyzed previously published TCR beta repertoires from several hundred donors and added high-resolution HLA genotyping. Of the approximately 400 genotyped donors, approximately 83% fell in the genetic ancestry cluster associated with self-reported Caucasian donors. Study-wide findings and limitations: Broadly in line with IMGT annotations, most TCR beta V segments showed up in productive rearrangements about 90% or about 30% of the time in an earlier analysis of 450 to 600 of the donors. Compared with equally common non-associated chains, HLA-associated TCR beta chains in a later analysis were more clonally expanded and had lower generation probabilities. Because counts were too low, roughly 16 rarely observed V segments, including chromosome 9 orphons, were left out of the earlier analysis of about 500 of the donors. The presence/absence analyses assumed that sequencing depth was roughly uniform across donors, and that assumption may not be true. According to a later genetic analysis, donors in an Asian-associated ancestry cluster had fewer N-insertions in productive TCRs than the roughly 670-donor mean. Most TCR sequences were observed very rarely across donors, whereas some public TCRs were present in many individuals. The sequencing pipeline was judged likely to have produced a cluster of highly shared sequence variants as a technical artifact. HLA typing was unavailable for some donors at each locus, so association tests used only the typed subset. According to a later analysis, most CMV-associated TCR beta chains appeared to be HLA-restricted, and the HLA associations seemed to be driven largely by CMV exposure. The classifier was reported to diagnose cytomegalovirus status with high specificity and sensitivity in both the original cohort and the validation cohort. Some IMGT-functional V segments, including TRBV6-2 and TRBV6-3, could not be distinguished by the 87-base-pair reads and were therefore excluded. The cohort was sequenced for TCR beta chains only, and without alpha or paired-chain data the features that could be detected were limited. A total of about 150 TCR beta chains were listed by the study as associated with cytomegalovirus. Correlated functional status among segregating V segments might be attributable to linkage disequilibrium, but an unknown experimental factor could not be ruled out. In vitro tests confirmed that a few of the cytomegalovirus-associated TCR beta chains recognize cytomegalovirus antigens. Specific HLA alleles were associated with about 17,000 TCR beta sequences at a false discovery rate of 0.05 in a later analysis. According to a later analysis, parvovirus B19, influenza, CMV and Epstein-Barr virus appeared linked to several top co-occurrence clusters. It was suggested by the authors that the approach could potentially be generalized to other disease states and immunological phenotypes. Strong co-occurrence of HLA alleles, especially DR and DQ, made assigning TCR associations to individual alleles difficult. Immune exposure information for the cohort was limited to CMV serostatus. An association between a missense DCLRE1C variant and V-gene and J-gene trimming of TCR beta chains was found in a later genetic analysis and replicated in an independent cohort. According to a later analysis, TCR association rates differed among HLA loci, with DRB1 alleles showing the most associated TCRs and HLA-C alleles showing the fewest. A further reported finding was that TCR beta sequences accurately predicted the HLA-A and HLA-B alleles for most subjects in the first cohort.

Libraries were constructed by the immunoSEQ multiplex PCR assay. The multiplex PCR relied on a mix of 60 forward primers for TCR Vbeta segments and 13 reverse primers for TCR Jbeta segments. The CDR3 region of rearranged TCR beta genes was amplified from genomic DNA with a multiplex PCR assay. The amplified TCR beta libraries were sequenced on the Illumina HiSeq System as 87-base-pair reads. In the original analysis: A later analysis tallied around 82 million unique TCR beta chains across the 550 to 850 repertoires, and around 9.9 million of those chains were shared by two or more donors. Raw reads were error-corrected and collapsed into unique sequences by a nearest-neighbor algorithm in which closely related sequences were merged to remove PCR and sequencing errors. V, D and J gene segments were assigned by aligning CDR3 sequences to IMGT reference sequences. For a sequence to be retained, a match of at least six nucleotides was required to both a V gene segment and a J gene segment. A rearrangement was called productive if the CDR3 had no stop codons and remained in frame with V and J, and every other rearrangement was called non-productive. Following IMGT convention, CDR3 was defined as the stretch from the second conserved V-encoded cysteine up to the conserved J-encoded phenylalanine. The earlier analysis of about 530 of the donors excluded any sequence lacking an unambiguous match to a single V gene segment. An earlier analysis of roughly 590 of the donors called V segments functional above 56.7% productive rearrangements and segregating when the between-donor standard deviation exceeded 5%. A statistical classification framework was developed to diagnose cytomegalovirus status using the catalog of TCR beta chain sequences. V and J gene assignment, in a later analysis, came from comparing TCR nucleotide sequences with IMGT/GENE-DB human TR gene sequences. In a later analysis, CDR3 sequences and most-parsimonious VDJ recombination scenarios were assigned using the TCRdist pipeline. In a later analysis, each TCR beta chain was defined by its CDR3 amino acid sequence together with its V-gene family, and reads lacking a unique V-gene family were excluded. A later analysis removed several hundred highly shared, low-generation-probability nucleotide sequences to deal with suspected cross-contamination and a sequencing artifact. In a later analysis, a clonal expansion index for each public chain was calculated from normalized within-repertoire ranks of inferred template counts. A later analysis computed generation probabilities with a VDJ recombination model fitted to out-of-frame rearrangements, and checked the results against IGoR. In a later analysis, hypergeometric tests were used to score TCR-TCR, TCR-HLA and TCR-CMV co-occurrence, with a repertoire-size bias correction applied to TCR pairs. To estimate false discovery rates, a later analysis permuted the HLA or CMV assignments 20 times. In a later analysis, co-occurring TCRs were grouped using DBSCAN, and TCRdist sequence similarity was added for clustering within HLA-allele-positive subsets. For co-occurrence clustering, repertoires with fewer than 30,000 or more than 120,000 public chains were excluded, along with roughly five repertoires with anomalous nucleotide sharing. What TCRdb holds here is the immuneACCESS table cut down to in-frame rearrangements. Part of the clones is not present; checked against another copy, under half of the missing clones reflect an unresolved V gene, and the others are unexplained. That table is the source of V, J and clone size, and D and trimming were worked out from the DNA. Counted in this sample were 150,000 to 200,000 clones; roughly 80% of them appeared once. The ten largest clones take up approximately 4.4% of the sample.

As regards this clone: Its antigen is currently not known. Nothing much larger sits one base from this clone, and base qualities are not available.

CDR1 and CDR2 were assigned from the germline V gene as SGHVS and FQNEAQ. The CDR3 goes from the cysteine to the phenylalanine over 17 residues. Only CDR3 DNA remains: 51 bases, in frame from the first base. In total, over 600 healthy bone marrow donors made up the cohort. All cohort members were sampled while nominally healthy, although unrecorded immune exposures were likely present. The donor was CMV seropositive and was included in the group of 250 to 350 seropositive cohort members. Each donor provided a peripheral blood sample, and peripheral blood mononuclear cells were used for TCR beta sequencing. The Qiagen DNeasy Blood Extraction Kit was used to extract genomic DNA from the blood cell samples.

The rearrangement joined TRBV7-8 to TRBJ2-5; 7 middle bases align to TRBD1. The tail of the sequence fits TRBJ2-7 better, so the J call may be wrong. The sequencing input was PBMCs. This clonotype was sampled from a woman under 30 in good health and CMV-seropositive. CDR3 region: CASSVPPRPRGTYEQYF. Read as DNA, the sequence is TGTGCCAGCAGCGTACCCCCACGTCCCAGGGGGACCTACGAGCAGTACTTC.